One sample yielded the 13 T cell receptor beta chains listed below, sequenced in a study of vaccination and CD4 T cells after COVID-19. Described treatment: roughly 10-day PBMC culture with coronavirus spike peptide pools or control peptides (ViraFEST assay). The unexposed donor provided CD4+ T cells, which were taken before the COVID-19 pandemic (2011-2018). Which antigens these TCRs recognize remains unknown. The Oncomine TCR Beta short-read assay sequenced DNA from cultured CD4+ T cells. TCRdb called the PCR reads again in MiXCR, with one record for every CDR3 protein. The sample yields around 8,000 distinct CDR3 sequences, around 40% seen once. Sequencing was done on a sample of CD4+ T cells from blood, cultured in vitro. These receptors were taken from a human donor in good health.

V gene TRBV12-3 or TRBV12-4 combines with J gene TRBJ2-1; 12 positions agree with TRBD2. Trimming took 6 bases from V and 10 from J; bases not matched to a gene: 7. CDR3 length equals 14 residues. The CDR3, as DNA: TGTGCCAGCAGACTAGCGGGGGGCGGAGGGGAGCAGTTCTTC. This sequence encodes CASRLAGGGGEQFF.

The chain combines TRBV5-1 with TRBJ1-1; possibly TRBD1 for D (5 bases). V gave up 0 bases and J gave up 6 bases, with 24 bases separating them. The length of the CDR3 is 18 residues. CDR1 and CDR2 (germline): SGHRS, YFSETQ. The DNA for the CDR3 is TGCGCCAGCAGCTTGGGAGGGGCAGGGTCGTTAAGGAGCTCTGAAGCTTTCTTT. Protein product: CASSLGGAGSLRSSEAFF.

The chain has TRBV10-2 and TRBJ2-1; 11 bases match TRBD1. J lost 9 bases, V lost 5 bases, and 18 bases had no gene match. CDR3 length equals 18 residues. Germline loops: CDR1 WSHSY, CDR2 SAAADI. This CDR3 reads CASSSLGTGGVVLGEQFF. The CDR3 nucleotides are TGCGCCAGCAGTTCACTCGGGACAGGGGGAGTTGTGTTGGGTGAGCAGTTCTTC.

V usage is TRBV6-4 and J usage is TRBJ2-1, with a weak D call TRBD2 (5 bases). The CDR3 runs 14 residues. Trimming cost V 3 bases and J 5 bases, with 11 bases left between them. The V gene's germline CDR1 is MRHNA and CDR2 SNTAGT. The CDR3 DNA follows: TGTGCCAGCAGTGAAAATAGCGAGAACAATGAGCAGTTCTTC. Residues: CASSENSENNEQFF.

This chain links TRBV7-6 with TRBJ2-5, with 7 bases lining up with TRBD1. The ends lost 7 bases at V and 5 bases at J; junction bases unmatched: 13. Germline CDR1 reads SGHVS; CDR2 reads FNYEAQ. The CDR3 runs 15 residues. The CDR3: CASTTGQVAGETQYF. CDR3 coding DNA: TGTGCCAGCACCACTGGACAGGTGGCAGGGGAGACCCAGTACTTC.

This clonotype was seen a few times. This rearrangement joins TRBV6-5 to TRBJ2-3, with 9 bases fitting TRBD1. Losses at the gene ends were 0 bases for V and 11 bases for J; bases not matched to a gene: 3. This CDR3 comprises 13 residues. Germline CDR1 and CDR2: MNHEY and SVGAGI. CDR3 DNA sequence: TGTGCCAGCAGTTACTCTTTGGGACAGGGGCAGTATTTT. Translating gives CASSYSLGQGQYF.

The CDR3 is CSVSGASHYGYTF. As DNA, the CDR3 is TGCAGCGTGTCAGGGGCCAGCCACTATGGCTACACCTTC. The chain joins TRBV29-1 to TRBJ1-2; perhaps TRBD1 as D (6 bases). The CDR3 has 13 amino acids. The germline CDR1 and CDR2 sequences are SQVTM and ANQGSEA. V gave up 6 bases and J gave up 3 bases, with 14 bases separating them.

The chain joins TRBV7-9 to TRBJ2-1; no clear D gene. Trimming left V 0 bases short and J 5 bases short, with 5 bases between. The CDR3 consists of 13 residues. Germline assignment: CDR1 SEHNR and CDR2 FQNEAQ (reference sequence). The CDR3 DNA sequence: TGTGCCAGCAGCTTAGCTCAAGACAATGAGCAGTTCTTC. Its translation: CASSLAQDNEQFF.

A few counts support this clonotype. The rearrangement links TRBV5-1 to TRBJ2-7, with D unresolved. This CDR3 contains 12 residues. Per germline, CDR1 SGHRS and CDR2 YFSETQ. Trimming removed 2 bases at V and 4 bases at J, with 7 bases between. CDR3 residues: CASSLPPYEQYF. The CDR3 DNA sequence: TGCGCCAGCAGCTTACCCCCGTACGAGCAGTACTTC.

V is TRBV5-1 and J is TRBJ2-7, with TRBD1 matching 8 bases. The J segment lost 7 bases and the V segment lost 3 bases, leaving 12 bases of the junction unmatched. Germline V gene lookup returns CDR1 SGHRS and CDR2 YFSETQ. The CDR3 runs to 15 residues. CDR3 amino acids: CASSSSPTGGGEQYF. CDR3 coding DNA: TGCGCCAGCAGCTCATCCCCTACAGGGGGAGGAGAGCAGTACTTC.

This chain uses TRBV12-3 or TRBV12-4 with TRBJ1-5, with no clear D. The CDR3 is 12 amino acids. V gave up 6 bases and J gave up 7 bases, with 10 bases separating them. The CDR3, as DNA: TGTGCCAGCAGCATAGCCCCCCAGCCCCAGCATTTT. Amino acid sequence: CASSIAPQPQHF.

The chain uses TRBV7-9 and TRBJ1-2; no reliable D call. The V end was cut by 1 base, the J end by 3 bases, with 3 bases between. The CDR3 length is 12 residues. Looked up from germline, CDR1 is SEHNR and CDR2 is FQNEAQ (reference sequence). The CDR3 is CASSLVDYGYTF. The CDR3 nucleotides are TGTGCCAGCAGCTTAGTCGACTATGGCTACACCTTC.

Relative to its sample, this clonotype is medium-sized (0.01 to 0.1%). J is TRBJ1-5 and V is TRBV15; possibly TRBD1 for D (5 bases). Deletions cut 7 bases from V and 4 bases from J, with 11 bases between. CDR1 is LNHNV, CDR2 YYDKDF, per germline (reference sequence). The CDR3 spans 13 residues. CDR3 coding DNA: TGTGCCACCACTCGAGGGGTTAATCAGCCCCAGCATTTT. This sequence encodes CATTRGVNQPQHF.